A single sample is the source of the 26 T cell receptor beta chains below, sequenced in a study of T cell repertoires in cytomegalovirus infection. These TCRs are of unknown antigen specificity. TCRdb redid the calling of the reads with MiXCR, one entry per CDR3 protein. The top ten hold 10% to 15% of the sample, which has around 300,000 distinct CDR3 sequences, roughly 25% seen once. The sequencing used cultured PBMCs, collected from culture after CMV antigen stimulation. The source is a human donor in good health (CMV status not recorded). Some clones in this sample may be carry-over from other donors' samples.

This clonotype was recorded a few times. The gene calls are TRBV12-5 and TRBJ2-1; 8 positions agree with TRBD2. CDR3 size: 15 residues. Germline values: CDR1 LGHNT, CDR2 FRNRAP. V shed 5 bases and J 4 bases; nucleotides not matched to a gene: 7. DNA of the CDR3: TGTGCTAGTGGTCCCGGGAGCGGGAGTTACAATGAGCAGTTCTTC. Translation gives CASGPGSGSYNEQFF.

This clonotype has more than one count but fewer than ten. The rearrangement joins TRBV24-1 to TRBJ2-2; 8 bases match TRBD1. Germline loops: CDR1 KGHDR, CDR2 SFDVKD. CDR3 length equals 16 residues. V lost 4 bases, J lost 1 base, and 4 bases stayed unmatched. CDR3 sequence: CATSDMGQENTGELFF. CDR3 coding DNA: TGTGCCACCAGTGACATGGGACAGGAGAACACCGGGGAGCTGTTTTTT.

In its sample, this clonotype was seen many times. This chain links TRBV7-2 with TRBJ2-5; D is ambiguous. This CDR3 has 14 amino acids. Germline CDR1 and CDR2: SGHTA and FQGNSA. The V gene lost 5 bases and the J gene lost 1 base, with 11 bases spanning the gap. The CDR3 sequence is CASSPRTLQETQYF. CDR3 nucleotides: TGTGCCAGCAGCCCCCGTACGCTCCAAGAGACCCAGTACTTC. The full variable domain, completed using reference TRBV7-2 and TRBJ2-5, is GAGVSQSPSNKVTEKGKDVELRCDPISGHTALYWYRQSLGQGLEFLIYFQGNSAPDKSGLPSDRFSAERTGGSVSTLTIQRTQQEDSAVYLCASSPRTLQETQYFGPGTRLLVL.

A note on this clonotype: A much larger clone lies a single base off, so this may be a read error. The V call is TRBV7-6, the J call TRBJ2-7, with TRBD1 matching 12 bases. Germline V CDR1 and CDR2: SGHVS, FNYEAQ. This CDR3 region has 16 residues. As DNA, the CDR3 is TGTGCCAACAGCACGGGACAGGGGGCCGGGTCCTACGAGCAGTACTTC. It codes for CANSTGQGAGSYEQYF.

The chain links TRBV4-3 to TRBJ2-1; TRBD2 matches at 7 bases. Germline assignment: CDR1 LGHNA and CDR2 YSLEER. The CDR3 contains 16 residues. Trimming at V came to 0 bases and at J to 0 bases, leaving 2 bases not matched to a gene. CDR3 region: CASSQEAGPSYNEQFF. In DNA, the CDR3 is TGCGCCAGCAGCCAAGAAGCGGGACCCTCCTACAATGAGCAGTTCTTC.

The chain has TRBV6-6 and TRBJ2-1, with 10 nucleotides matching TRBD2. Germline-derived CDR1 and CDR2 are MNHNY and SVGAGI (reference sequence). Germline trimming cut 5 bases from V and 10 bases from J; bases unmatched to any gene: 14. CDR3 size: 16 residues. CDR3 loop: CASSATSGAAYGEQFF. In DNA, the CDR3 is TGTGCCAGCAGTGCTACTAGCGGGGCGGCCTATGGGGAGCAGTTCTTC.

Many counts were recorded for this clonotype. This sequence joins TRBV7-6 and TRBJ2-7, with 8 bases aligning to TRBD2. The CDR3 sequence is 14 residues long. V shed 5 bases, J shed 0 bases, and the junction held 3 bases outside the gene matches. From germline, CDR1 is SGHVS and CDR2 FNYEAQ. CDR3 in DNA: TGTGCCAGCAGCCGAGCGGGAGTCTCCTACGAGCAGTACTTC. Its protein product is CASSRAGVSYEQYF.

This clonotype has more than one count but fewer than ten. The chain carries TRBV10-3 and TRBJ2-5; unclear D gene. From germline, CDR1 is ENHRY and CDR2 SYGVKD. The germline V and J ends were trimmed by 5 bases and 0 bases, with 4 bases remaining between them. CDR3 size: 12 residues. CDR3 sequence: CAISSYQETQYF. CDR3 DNA sequence: TGTGCCATCAGTAGCTACCAAGAGACCCAGTACTTC.

This clonotype appeared many times. The V gene is TRBV7-9, the J gene TRBJ1-3, with 8 bases identical to TRBD1. Germline V gene data show CDR1 as SEHNR and CDR2 as FQNEAQ (reference sequence). The CDR3 sequence is 13 residues long. After removal of 11 bases from V and 2 bases from J, the junction contained 5 bases not matched to a gene. CDR3 sequence (DNA): TGTGCCTTTGACAGGGGAGCTGGAAACACCATATATTTT. This gives the protein CAFDRGAGNTIYF.

J is TRBJ1-1 and V is TRBV6-2 or TRBV6-3, with TRBD1 as a possible D gene (6 bases). V was pared by 5 bases and J by 1 base, with 11 bases between. Per germline, CDR1 MNHEY and CDR2 SVGEGT. The CDR3 extends over 14 amino acids. CDR3 nucleotides: TGTGCCAGCAGTATTACAGGGACGAACACTGAAGCTTTCTTT. It specifies CASSITGTNTEAFF.

This clonotype was seen at least ten times. V and J are TRBV7-6 and TRBJ1-1; D gene unclear. This CDR3 region has 14 residues. From germline, CDR1 is SGHVS and CDR2 FNYEAQ. V gave up 2 bases and J gave up 0 bases, with 7 bases separating them. The CDR3 spells CASSLNPLNTEAFF. The CDR3, as DNA: TGTGCCAGCAGCTTAAACCCATTGAACACTGAAGCTTTCTTT.

V and J are TRBV11-1 and TRBJ1-1, with TRBD1 matching 9 bases. The length of the CDR3 is 14 residues. Trimming cost V 3 bases and J 3 bases; bases outside gene matches: 2. Germline V lookup: CDR1 SGHAT, CDR2 FQDESV (reference sequence). CDR3 sequence reads: CASSFRTGDTEAFF. CDR3 nucleotide sequence: TGTGCCAGCAGCTTCCGGACAGGGGACACTGAAGCTTTCTTT.

The chain carries TRBV2 and TRBJ1-5, with D unclear. Germline CDR1 is SNHLY and CDR2 is FYNNEI. V was trimmed by 9 bases and J by 0 bases, leaving 9 bases between them. This CDR3 spans 13 amino acids. The CDR3 region is CASQPGSNQPQHF. In DNA, the CDR3 is TGTGCCAGTCAACCCGGTAGCAATCAGCCCCAGCATTTT.

This chain joins TRBV2 and TRBJ1-6, with D perhaps matching TRBD1 (5 bases). Germline V gene sequence: CDR1 SNHLY, CDR2 FYNNEI. The CDR3 contains 17 residues. The germline V and J ends were trimmed by 8 bases and 10 bases, with 27 bases remaining between them. CDR3 loop: CASHRVGLGPLGSPLHF. The CDR3 DNA follows: TGTGCCAGCCATAGAGTGGGACTGGGGCCCCTCGGGTCACCCCTCCACTTT.

The genes are TRBV5-6 and TRBJ1-3, with D possibly being TRBD1 (5 bases). CDR1 is SGHDT and CDR2 is YYEEEE in the germline V gene. Trimming took off 2 bases at V and 3 bases at J, with 12 bases between the two ends. The CDR3 sequence is 15 residues long. CDR3 coding DNA: TGTGCCAGCAGCTTTGGGGGAGGTTATGGAAACACCATATATTTT. Protein product: CASSFGGGYGNTIYF.

This clonotype was seen a single time. The chain couples TRBV7-9 to TRBJ2-3; D is tentatively TRBD1 or TRBD2 (5 bases each). Trimming stripped 6 bases from V and 10 bases from J, with 23 bases between. The CDR3 contains 15 residues. The germline V gene encodes CDR1 SEHNR and CDR2 FQNEAQ (reference sequence). The CDR3 DNA sequence: TGTGCCAGCAGTCGTAGGGGAAGTGACGTGGAGGCGCAGTATTTT. It is translated as CASSRRGSDVEAQYF.

The rearrangement links TRBV29-1 to TRBJ2-3; 8 bases agree with TRBD2. CDR3 size: 15 residues. CDR1 is SQVTM, CDR2 ANQGSEA, per germline. V was clipped by 6 bases and J by 5 bases; unmatched bases: 13. The CDR3 loop reads CSVNSREARGDTQYF. CDR3 coding DNA: TGCAGCGTCAATTCGCGGGAGGCCCGGGGAGATACGCAGTATTTT.

This clonotype was seen repeatedly, ten times or more. The chain uses TRBV7-2 and TRBJ1-2; weak D call: TRBD1 (5 bases). The germline CDR1 and CDR2 sequences are SGHTA and FQGNSA. Trimming removed 4 bases from V and 0 bases from J, with 18 bases in between. The CDR3 length is 17 residues. The CDR3 DNA reads as TGTGCCAGCAGCTCCCTCCGAATTGACAGAGCTAACTATGGCTACACCTTC. It translates to CASSSLRIDRANYGYTF.

This clonotype was seen repeatedly, ten times or more. This sequence joins TRBV11-2 and TRBJ2-3; D is unresolved. This CDR3 is built from 13 residues. V was clipped by 5 bases and J by 3 bases, with 9 bases between them. The V gene's germline CDR1 is SGHAT and CDR2 FQNNGV. Here the CDR3 DNA reads TGTGCCAGCAGCCCTGCAGGAACAGATACGCAGTATTTT. Its protein is CASSPAGTDTQYF.

The table lists this clonotype with a few counts. The chain recombines TRBV28 with TRBJ2-7; TRBD1 matches 7 bases. In germline, CDR1 is MDHEN, CDR2 SYDVKM. The CDR3 runs 13 residues. The junction had 5 bases not matched to a gene; V was cut back by 6 bases and J by 3 bases. CDR3 nucleotide sequence: TGTGCCAGCAGAACCGGGACAGTCTACGAGCAGTACTTC. The encoded protein is CASRTGTVYEQYF.

The V and J genes are TRBV28 and TRBJ2-3; D possibly corresponds to TRBD2 (6 bases). Germline V gene lookup returns CDR1 MDHEN and CDR2 SYDVKM. Trimming left V 11 bases short and J 3 bases short, with 15 bases between. The length of the CDR3 is 13 residues. For the CDR3, the DNA is TGTGCCGGCGGTGAGGGAGGAACAGATACGCAGTATTTT. Its translation: CAGGEGGTDTQYF.

The chain employs TRBV19 and TRBJ1-5, with D uncertain. The CDR3 extends over 15 amino acids. Trimming removed 3 bases at V and 4 bases at J, with 13 bases between. Germline V CDR1 and CDR2: LNHDA, SQIVND (reference sequence). The CDR3 reads CASSMTPDLNQPQHF. The CDR3 bases are TGTGCCAGTAGTATGACCCCCGATTTAAATCAGCCCCAGCATTTT.

The chain joins TRBV12-3 or TRBV12-4 to TRBJ1-1; 9 bases align to TRBD1. The CDR3 has 16 amino acids. The junction had 8 bases not matched to a gene; V was cut back by 5 bases and J by 1 base. For the CDR3, the DNA is TGTGCCAGCAGTCCACGCGGACAGGGGAGGAACACTGAAGCTTTCTTT. Translated: CASSPRGQGRNTEAFF.

This clonotype was counted only a few times. This sequence joins TRBV30 and TRBJ2-6; D is ambiguous. The V end was cut by 1 base, the J end by 1 base, with 11 bases between. Germline assignment: CDR1 GTSNPN and CDR2 SVGIG (reference sequence). There are 16 residues in the CDR3. CDR3 protein: CAWSGDLISGANVLTF. DNA of the CDR3: TGTGCCTGGAGTGGAGATTTGATATCTGGGGCCAACGTCCTGACTTTC. The whole variable domain, filled in from reference TRBV30 and TRBJ2-6, reads SQTIHQWPATLVQPVGSPLSLECTVEGTSNPNLYWYRQAAGRGLQLLFYSVGIGQISSEVPQNLSASRPQDRQFILSSKKLLLSDSGFYLCAWSGDLISGANVLTFGAGSRLTVL.

This chain links TRBV5-6 with TRBJ2-3; 16 bases are shared with TRBD2. The germline gives CDR1 SGHDT, CDR2 YYEEEE. This CDR3 comprises 19 residues. The V gene end was trimmed by 8 bases and the J gene end by 1 base; junction bases not matched to a gene: 13. In DNA form, the CDR3 reads TGTGCCAGTAGAACGGGACTAGCGGGAGGGCCTTCGGGCACAGATACGCAGTATTTT. It codes for CASRTGLAGGPSGTDTQYF. Full variable domain (rest looked up from reference TRBV5-6 and TRBJ2-3): DAGVTQSPTHLIKTRGQQVTLRCSPKSGHDTVSWYQQALGQGPQFIFQYYEEEERQRGNFPDRFSGHQFPNYSSELNVNALLLGDSALYLCASRTGLAGGPSGTDTQYFGPGTRLTVL.

This clonotype appeared many times. The genes are TRBV29-1 and TRBJ2-2; D is possibly TRBD2 (6 bases). CDR3 length: 14 residues. Germline CDR1 reads SQVTM; CDR2 reads ANQGSEA. V dropped 3 bases and J dropped 6 bases, with 14 bases sitting between them. The CDR3 coding sequence is TGCAGCGTTGAGTACGGGAGAGACGCCGGGGAGCTGTTTTTT. Residues: CSVEYGRDAGELFF.